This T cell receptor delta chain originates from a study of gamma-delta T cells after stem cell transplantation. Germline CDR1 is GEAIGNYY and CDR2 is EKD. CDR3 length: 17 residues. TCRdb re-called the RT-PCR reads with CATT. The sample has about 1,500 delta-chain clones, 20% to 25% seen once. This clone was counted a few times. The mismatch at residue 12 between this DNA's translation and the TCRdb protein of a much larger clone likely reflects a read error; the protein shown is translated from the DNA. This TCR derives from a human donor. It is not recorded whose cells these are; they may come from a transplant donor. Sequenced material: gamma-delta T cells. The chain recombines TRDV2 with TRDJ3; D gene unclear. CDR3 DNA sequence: TGTGCCTGTGATAGTACTGAAGCGACTTGGGACGCCCGACAGATGTTTTTC. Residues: CACDSTEATWDARQMFF.